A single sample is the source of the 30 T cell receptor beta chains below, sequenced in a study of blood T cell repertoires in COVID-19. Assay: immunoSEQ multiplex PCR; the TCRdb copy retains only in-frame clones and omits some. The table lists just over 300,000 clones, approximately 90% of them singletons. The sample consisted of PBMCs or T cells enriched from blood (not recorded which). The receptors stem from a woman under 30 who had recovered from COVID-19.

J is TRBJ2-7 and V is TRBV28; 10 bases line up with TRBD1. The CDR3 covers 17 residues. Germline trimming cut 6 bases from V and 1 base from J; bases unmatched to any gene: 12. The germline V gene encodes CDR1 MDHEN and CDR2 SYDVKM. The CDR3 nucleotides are TGTGCCAGCAGGGACTGGGCTGACAGGGGGCGTTCCTACGAGCAGTACTTC. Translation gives CASRDWADRGRSYEQYF.

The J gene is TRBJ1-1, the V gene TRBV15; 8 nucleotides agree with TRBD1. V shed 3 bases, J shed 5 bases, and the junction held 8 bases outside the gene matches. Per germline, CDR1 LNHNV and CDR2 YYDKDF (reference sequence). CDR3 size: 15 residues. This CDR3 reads CATSSPQTGVTEAFF. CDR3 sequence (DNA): TGTGCCACCAGCAGCCCGCAGACAGGGGTGACTGAAGCTTTCTTT.

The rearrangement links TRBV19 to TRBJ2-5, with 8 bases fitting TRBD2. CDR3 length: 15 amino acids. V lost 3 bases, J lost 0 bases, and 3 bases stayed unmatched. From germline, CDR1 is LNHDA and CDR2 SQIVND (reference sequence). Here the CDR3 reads CASSITGGNQETQYF. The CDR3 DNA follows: TGTGCCAGTAGTATCACGGGGGGGAACCAAGAGACCCAGTACTTC.

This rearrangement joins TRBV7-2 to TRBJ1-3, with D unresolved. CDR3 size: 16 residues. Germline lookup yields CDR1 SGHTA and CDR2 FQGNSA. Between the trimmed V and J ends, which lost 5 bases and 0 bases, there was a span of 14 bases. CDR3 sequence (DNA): TGTGCCAGCAGCGTCAGACTGCTGAGCTCTGGAAACACCATATATTTT. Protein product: CASSVRLLSSGNTIYF.

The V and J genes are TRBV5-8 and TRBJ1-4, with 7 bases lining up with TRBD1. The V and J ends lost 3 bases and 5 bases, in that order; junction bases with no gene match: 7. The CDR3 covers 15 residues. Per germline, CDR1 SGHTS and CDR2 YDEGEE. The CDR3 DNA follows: TGTGCCAGCAGCTACCGACAGGGTCGCAATGAAAAACTGTTTTTT. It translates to CASSYRQGRNEKLFF.

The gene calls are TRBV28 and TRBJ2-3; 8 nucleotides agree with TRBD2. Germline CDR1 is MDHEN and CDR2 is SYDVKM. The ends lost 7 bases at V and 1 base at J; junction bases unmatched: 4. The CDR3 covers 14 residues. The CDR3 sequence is CASTSGWGTDTQYF. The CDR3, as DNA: TGTGCCAGCACTAGCGGGTGGGGCACAGATACGCAGTATTTT.

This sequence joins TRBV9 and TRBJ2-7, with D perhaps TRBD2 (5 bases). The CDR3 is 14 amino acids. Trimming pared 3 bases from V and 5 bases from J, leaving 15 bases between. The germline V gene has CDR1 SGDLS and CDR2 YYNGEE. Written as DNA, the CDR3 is TGTGCCAGCAGCGAAGACGGGGTTTCGGACGAGCAGTACTTC. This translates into CASSEDGVSDEQYF.

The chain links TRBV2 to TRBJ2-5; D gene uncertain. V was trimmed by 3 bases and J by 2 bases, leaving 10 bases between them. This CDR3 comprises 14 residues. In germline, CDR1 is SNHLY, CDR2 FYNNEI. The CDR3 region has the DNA TGTGCCAGCAGTGATCGCACAGCTCAAGAGACCCAGTACTTC. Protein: CASSDRTAQETQYF.

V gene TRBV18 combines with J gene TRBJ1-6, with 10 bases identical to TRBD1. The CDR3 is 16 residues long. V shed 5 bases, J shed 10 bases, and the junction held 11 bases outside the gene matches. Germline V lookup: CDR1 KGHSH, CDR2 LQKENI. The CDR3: CASSWRQGATESPLHF. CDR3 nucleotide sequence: TGTGCCAGCTCATGGAGACAGGGGGCAACGGAGTCACCCCTCCACTTT.

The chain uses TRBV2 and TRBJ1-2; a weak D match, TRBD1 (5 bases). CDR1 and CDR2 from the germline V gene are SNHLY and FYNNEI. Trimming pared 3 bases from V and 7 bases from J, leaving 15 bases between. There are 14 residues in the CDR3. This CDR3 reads CASSDSLVQGGYTF. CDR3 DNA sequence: TGTGCCAGCAGTGATTCCCTCGTTCAGGGTGGCTACACCTTC.

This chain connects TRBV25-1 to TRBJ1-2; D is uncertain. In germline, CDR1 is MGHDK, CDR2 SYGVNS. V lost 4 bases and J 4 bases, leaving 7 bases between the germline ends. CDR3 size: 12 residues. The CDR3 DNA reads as TGTGCCAGCAGTGCCCGGTCCTATGGCTACACCTTC. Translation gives CASSARSYGYTF.

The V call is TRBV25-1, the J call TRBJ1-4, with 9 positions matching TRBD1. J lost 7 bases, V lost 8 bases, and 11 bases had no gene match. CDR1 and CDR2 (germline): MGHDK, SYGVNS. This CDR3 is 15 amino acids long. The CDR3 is CASQPYRGRGEKLFF. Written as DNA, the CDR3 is TGTGCCAGCCAACCGTACAGGGGGCGAGGTGAAAAACTGTTTTTT.

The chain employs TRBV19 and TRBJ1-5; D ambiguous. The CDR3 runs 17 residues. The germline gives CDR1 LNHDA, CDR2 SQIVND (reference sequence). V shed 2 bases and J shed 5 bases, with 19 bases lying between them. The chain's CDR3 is CASSIIHQARVDQPQHF. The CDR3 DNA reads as TGTGCCAGTAGTATAATTCACCAGGCACGCGTTGATCAGCCCCAGCATTTT.

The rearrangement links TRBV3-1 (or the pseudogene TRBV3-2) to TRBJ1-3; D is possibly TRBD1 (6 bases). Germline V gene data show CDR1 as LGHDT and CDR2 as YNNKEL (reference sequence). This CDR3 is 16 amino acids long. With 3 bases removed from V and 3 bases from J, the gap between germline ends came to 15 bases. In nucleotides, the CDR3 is TGTGCCAGCAGCCAGAAGTTGGGGGCTCGTGGAAACACCATATATTTT. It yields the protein CASSQKLGARGNTIYF.

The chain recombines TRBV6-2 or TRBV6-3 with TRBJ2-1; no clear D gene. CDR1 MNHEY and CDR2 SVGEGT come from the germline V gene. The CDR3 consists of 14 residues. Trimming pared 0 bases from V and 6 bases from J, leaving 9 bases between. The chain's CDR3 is CASSYSMSANEQFF. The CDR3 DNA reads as TGTGCCAGCAGTTACTCGATGAGTGCCAATGAGCAGTTCTTC.

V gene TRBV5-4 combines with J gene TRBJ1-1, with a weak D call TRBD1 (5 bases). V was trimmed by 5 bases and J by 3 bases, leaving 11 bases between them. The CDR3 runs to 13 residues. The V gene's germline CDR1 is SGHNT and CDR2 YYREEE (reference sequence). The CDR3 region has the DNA TGTGCCAGCAGTTTTGGACATTACACTGAAGCTTTCTTT. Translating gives CASSFGHYTEAFF.

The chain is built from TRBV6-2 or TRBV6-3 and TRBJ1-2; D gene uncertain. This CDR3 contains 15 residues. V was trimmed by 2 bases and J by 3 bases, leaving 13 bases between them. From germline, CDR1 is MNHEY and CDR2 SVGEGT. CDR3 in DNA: TGTGCCAGCAGTTACGCCCAGGCCAGCTACTATGGCTACACCTTC. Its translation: CASSYAQASYYGYTF.

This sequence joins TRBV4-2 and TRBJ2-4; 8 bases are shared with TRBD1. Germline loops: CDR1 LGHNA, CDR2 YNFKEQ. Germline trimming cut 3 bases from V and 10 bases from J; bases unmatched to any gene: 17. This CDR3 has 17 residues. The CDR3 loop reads CASSHGDRGRAGAIQYF. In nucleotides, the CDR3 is TGTGCCAGCAGCCATGGTGACAGGGGTCGGGCCGGAGCAATTCAGTACTTC.

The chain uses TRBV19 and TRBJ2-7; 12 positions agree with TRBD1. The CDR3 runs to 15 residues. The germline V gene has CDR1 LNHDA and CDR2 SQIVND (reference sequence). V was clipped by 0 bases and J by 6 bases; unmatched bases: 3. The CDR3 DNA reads TGTGCCAGTAGTATAGATGGGACAGGGGGCTCCGAGCAGTACTTC. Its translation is CASSIDGTGGSEQYF.

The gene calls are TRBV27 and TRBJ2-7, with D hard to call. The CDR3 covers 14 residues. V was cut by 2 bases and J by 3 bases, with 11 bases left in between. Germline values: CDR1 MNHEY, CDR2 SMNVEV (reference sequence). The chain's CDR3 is CASSLRQANYEQYF. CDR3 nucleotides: TGTGCCAGCAGTTTAAGGCAGGCCAACTACGAGCAGTACTTC.

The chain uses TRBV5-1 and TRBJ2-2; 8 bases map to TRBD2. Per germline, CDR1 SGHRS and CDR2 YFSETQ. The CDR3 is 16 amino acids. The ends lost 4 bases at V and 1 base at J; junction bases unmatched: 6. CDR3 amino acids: CASSRSAGENTGELFF. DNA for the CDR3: TGCGCCAGCAGCCGCTCAGCGGGGGAGAACACCGGGGAGCTGTTTTTT.

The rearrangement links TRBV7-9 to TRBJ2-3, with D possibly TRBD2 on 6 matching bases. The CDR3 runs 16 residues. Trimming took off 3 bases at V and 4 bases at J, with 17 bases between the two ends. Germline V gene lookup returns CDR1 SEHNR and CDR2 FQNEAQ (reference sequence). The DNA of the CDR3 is TGTGCCAGCAGCTTTGGCGGGACTTCCGGGCCAGATACGCAGTATTTT. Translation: CASSFGGTSGPDTQYF.

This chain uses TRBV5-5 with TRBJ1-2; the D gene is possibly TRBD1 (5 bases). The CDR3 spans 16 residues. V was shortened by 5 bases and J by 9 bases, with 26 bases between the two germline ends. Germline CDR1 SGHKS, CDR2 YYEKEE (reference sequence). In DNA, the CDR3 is TGTGCCAGCAGAGTGGAGTTATGGGGCAGGGATTTCCGCTACACCTTC. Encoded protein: CASRVELWGRDFRYTF.

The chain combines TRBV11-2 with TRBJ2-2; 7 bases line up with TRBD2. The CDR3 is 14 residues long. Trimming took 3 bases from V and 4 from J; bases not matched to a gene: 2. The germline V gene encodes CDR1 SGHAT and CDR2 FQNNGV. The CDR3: CASSFTGGTGELFF. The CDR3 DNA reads TGTGCCAGCAGCTTCACGGGGGGCACCGGGGAGCTGTTTTTT.

This chain's CDR3 is CASSSREGVGSPLHF. In nucleotides, the CDR3 is TGTGCCAGCAGTTCACGGGAGGGGGTGGGATCACCCCTCCACTTT. The V gene is TRBV28, the J gene TRBJ1-6; a possible D gene is TRBD1 (6 bases). Germline CDR1 is MDHEN and CDR2 is SYDVKM. CDR3 length: 15 residues. V lost 4 bases and J lost 10, with 17 bases in between.

The CDR3 bases are TGTGCCAGCAGTACAGGGTCCTTCACTGAGCAGTTCTTC. Protein product: CASSTGSFTEQFF. The chain combines TRBV12-3 or TRBV12-4 with TRBJ2-1; D is possibly TRBD1 (6 bases). Trimming took off 5 bases at V and 9 bases at J, with 14 bases between the two ends. The CDR3 has 13 residues.

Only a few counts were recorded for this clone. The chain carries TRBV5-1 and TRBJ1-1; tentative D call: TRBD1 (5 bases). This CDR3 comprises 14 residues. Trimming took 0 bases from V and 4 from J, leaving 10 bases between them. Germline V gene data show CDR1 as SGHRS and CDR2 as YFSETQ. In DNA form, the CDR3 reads TGCGCCAGCAGCTTGGCGGGTCAGGGCACTGAAGCTTTCTTT. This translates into CASSLAGQGTEAFF.

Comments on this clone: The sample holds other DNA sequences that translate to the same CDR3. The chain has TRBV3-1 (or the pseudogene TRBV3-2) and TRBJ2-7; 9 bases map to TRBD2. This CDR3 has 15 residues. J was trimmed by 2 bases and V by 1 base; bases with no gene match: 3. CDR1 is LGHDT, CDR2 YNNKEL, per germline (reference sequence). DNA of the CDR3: TGTGCCAGCAGCCAAGGTCTAGCGGGGCCCTACGAGCAGTACTTC. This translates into CASSQGLAGPYEQYF.

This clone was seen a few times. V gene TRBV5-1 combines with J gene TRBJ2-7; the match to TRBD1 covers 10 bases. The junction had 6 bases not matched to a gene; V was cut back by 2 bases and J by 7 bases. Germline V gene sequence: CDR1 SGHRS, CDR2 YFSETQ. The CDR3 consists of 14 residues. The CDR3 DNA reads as TGCGCCAGCAGCTTCCGACAGGGGGCGCGGGAGCAGTACTTC. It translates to CASSFRQGAREQYF. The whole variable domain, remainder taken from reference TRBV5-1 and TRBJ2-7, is KAGVTQTPRYLIKTRGQQVTLSCSPISGHRSVSWYQQTPGQGLQFLFEYFSETQRNKGNFPGRFSGRQFSNSRSEMNVSTLELGDSALYLCASSFRQGAREQYFGPGTRLTVT.

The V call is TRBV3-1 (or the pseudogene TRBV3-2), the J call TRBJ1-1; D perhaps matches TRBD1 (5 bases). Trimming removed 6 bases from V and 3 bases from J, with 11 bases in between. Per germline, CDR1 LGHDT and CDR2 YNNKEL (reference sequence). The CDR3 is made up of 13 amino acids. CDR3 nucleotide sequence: TGTGCCAGCAGGCTACCGGGGGACACTGAAGCTTTCTTT. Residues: CASRLPGDTEAFF.